This TCR beta chain originates from a study of cytomegalovirus exposure and HLA in healthy donors. Whole-study context: A data release that came early held approximately 92 million unique TCRs from HLA-typed donors.

All donors participated as healthy donors of bone marrow. Broader study findings: Reports indicated that the classifier achieved high specificity and sensitivity in diagnosing cytomegalovirus status.

In regard to this clone: Its antigen is currently unknown.

The PCR had 60 Vbeta and 13 Jbeta primers. Here immunoSEQ multiplex PCR was the method, and the copy in TCRdb shows in-frame clones only, minus some. Its listing shows tens of thousands of clones. The trim removed 5 bases at V and 5 bases at J, leaving 5 bases unmatched. The germline gives CDR1 LGHNA, CDR2 YNFKEQ. CDR3 length equals 14 residues. The sample comprised PBMCs. The sequence was obtained from a man aged 45-65 years in good health and CMV-seronegative. This chain links TRBV4-2 with TRBJ1-5, with TRBD1 matching 8 bases. CDR3 sequence reads: CASSDGQGHQPQHF. The CDR3, as DNA: TGTGCCAGCAGCGATGGACAGGGCCATCAGCCCCAGCATTTT.